This entry describes one T cell receptor beta chain. A much larger clone lies one base from this, so it may be a read error. The missing conserved phenylalanine or tryptophan at the end of this CDR3 makes a read error likely. Breast cancer patients provided tissue from their axillary draining lymph nodes. The sample originates from a study of breast tumors, draining lymph nodes, adjacent tissues. TCRdb passed the multiplex PCR reads through MiXCR, listing each CDR3 protein once. The top ten clones hold around 4% of a sample with 170,000 or so distinct CDR3 sequences, approximately 30% of them seen once. The origin of this receptor is a female donor with breast cancer. Some clones in this sample may be carry-over from other donors' samples. The specimen was axillary lymph node tissue.

CDR3 bases: TGTGCCAGCAGCCAGGGGGCGGGGGGGCGAACGCAGTTCCTC. Translating gives CASSQGAGGRTQFL. V is TRBV7-9 and J is TRBJ2-1; a possible D gene is TRBD2 (9 bases). The CDR3 consists of 14 residues. CDR1 is SEHNR and CDR2 is FQNEAQ in the germline V gene (reference sequence). Between the trimmed V and J ends, which lost 5 bases and 12 bases, there was a span of 20 bases.